These 32 T cell receptor beta chains were sequenced from one sample in a study of human T cells and chemical hapten exposure. TCRdb reprocessed the RACE reads with MiXCR, giving one entry per CDR3 protein. This sample carries about 260,000 distinct CDR3 sequences, 8.6% of them seen once, and the ten largest clones take about 2.5%. Indicated time point: pre-sensitization, week 0. Treatment indicated: therapeutic diphenylcyclopropenone sensitization with weekly scalp DPC. Here the sequenced sample was whole blood, taken in connection with sensitization to the hapten diphenylcyclopropenone (DPC). Every receptor here comes from a woman in her 40s with alopecia areata. Some clones in this sample may be carry-over from other donors' samples.

The V and J genes are TRBV3-1 and TRBJ2-3; 12 bases are a match to TRBD2. CDR3 length equals 16 residues. Trimming at V came to 3 bases and at J to 4 bases, leaving 5 bases not matched to a gene. Germline CDR1 reads LGHDT; CDR2 reads YNNKEL (reference sequence). DNA of the CDR3: TGTGCCAGCAGCCACGCGACTAGCGGGAGTCCAGATACGCAGTATTTT. Translating it yields CASSHATSGSPDTQYF.

This clonotype occurred a few times. The chain is built from TRBV29-1 and TRBJ2-1; the D gene is possibly TRBD2 (5 bases). Germline CDR1 is SQVTM and CDR2 is ANQGSEA. The CDR3 totals 12 residues. Deletions cut 1 base from V and 9 bases from J, with 10 bases between. The CDR3 region has the DNA TGCAGCGTTGAAGCGGGGTCATCTGAGCAGTTCTTC. This translates into CSVEAGSSEQFF.

This clonotype occurred many times. This chain uses TRBV5-1 with TRBJ1-6; TRBD1 is a possible D gene (6 bases). The germline CDR1 and CDR2 sequences are SGHRS and YFSETQ. The CDR3 has 16 residues. Trimming took off 3 bases at V and 14 bases at J, with 24 bases between the two ends. CDR3 in amino acids: CASSSSDSQTGGSLHF. The CDR3 DNA sequence: TGCGCCAGCAGCTCGTCCGATTCACAGACAGGAGGATCCCTCCACTTT.

The chain carries TRBV5-1 and TRBJ2-5; D possibly corresponds to TRBD1 (5 bases). From germline, CDR1 is SGHRS and CDR2 YFSETQ. V dropped 0 bases and J dropped 7 bases, with 10 bases sitting between them. The CDR3 has 13 amino acids. CDR3 bases: TGCGCCAGCAGCTTGGGTAATACAGGGACCCAGTACTTC. Translated, it gives CASSLGNTGTQYF.

This clonotype occurred a few times. The gene calls are TRBV14 and TRBJ1-4, with D hard to call. Germline lookup yields CDR1 SGHDN and CDR2 FVKESK. Trimming took 0 bases from V and 4 from J, leaving 9 bases between them. CDR3 size: 15 residues. This CDR3 reads CASSQEGLLNEKLFF. CDR3 bases: TGTGCCAGCAGCCAAGAGGGGTTGCTTAATGAAAAACTGTTTTTT.

This clonotype was recorded a few times. The rearrangement uses TRBV11-2 and TRBJ1-4, with D tentatively TRBD1 (6 bases). This CDR3 region has 15 residues. The V gene's germline CDR1 is SGHAT and CDR2 FQNNGV. V was cut by 0 bases and J by 12 bases, with 17 bases left in between. The CDR3 is CASSLDFGGDVQLFF. The CDR3 DNA sequence: TGTGCCAGCAGCTTAGATTTCGGGGGCGACGTTCAACTGTTTTTT.

There are a few counts of this clonotype. The chain has TRBV18 and TRBJ2-1; possibly TRBD2 for D (6 bases). Germline-derived CDR1 and CDR2 are KGHSH and LQKENI. The CDR3 spans 17 residues. The V and J ends lost 6 bases and 9 bases respectively, with 27 bases between them. The CDR3 bases are TGTGCCAGCTCCCGAGTCCCGGGATATGACGGGAGCCCTGAGCAGTTCTTC. It is translated as CASSRVPGYDGSPEQFF. Variable domain in full (rest from reference TRBV18 and TRBJ2-1): NAGVMQNPRHLVRRRGQEARLRCSPMKGHSHVYWYRQLPEEGLKFMVYLQKENIIDESGMPKERFSAEFPKEGPSILRIQQVVRGDSAAYFCASSRVPGYDGSPEQFFGPGTRLTVL.

This clonotype has just a few counts. V is TRBV28 and J is TRBJ1-4; no clear D gene. This CDR3 has 13 amino acids. Germline CDR1 is MDHEN and CDR2 is SYDVKM. Trimming left V 7 bases short and J 3 bases short, with 9 bases between. The CDR3 loop is CASTGASNEKLFF. The CDR3 nucleotides read TGTGCCAGCACGGGTGCTTCTAATGAAAAACTGTTTTTT.

This chain joins TRBV12-3 or TRBV12-4 and TRBJ2-5; 10 positions match TRBD1. J was trimmed by 0 bases and V by 5 bases; bases with no gene match: 3. The CDR3 spans 15 residues. The CDR3 nucleotides are TGTGCCAGCAGTCGGGACAGGGGTTACCAAGAGACCCAGTACTTC. Amino acids: CASSRDRGYQETQYF.

Of note for this clonotype: One junction end disagrees with the germline gene, perhaps due to a read error. The genes are TRBV12-3 or TRBV12-4 and TRBJ2-1, with unresolved D. The length of the CDR3 is 11 residues. Here the CDR3 DNA reads TGTGCCAACAGTTATTACAATGAGCAGTTCTTC. This gives the protein CANSYYNEQFF.

This chain links TRBV7-9 with TRBJ2-3; 7 bases match TRBD2. This CDR3 spans 18 amino acids. The V and J ends lost 8 bases and 0 bases, in that order; junction bases with no gene match: 17. Per the germline V gene, CDR1 is SEHNR and CDR2 is FQNEAQ (reference sequence). CDR3 nucleotide sequence: TGTGCCAGCCCTCGGGCCGGATGGGGTAGCGGGAGCACAGATACGCAGTATTTT. Translated: CASPRAGWGSGSTDTQYF.

The rearrangement joins TRBV5-1 to TRBJ2-1; TRBD2 is a possible D gene (6 bases). V was clipped by 0 bases and J by 1 base, with 11 bases between them. The CDR3 totals 16 residues. Looked up from germline, CDR1 is SGHRS and CDR2 is YFSETQ. CDR3 sequence: CASSLGSGLSYNEQFF. The CDR3 DNA sequence: TGCGCCAGCAGCTTGGGGAGCGGGTTATCCTACAATGAGCAGTTCTTC.

This sequence joins TRBV6-5 and TRBJ2-7, with D perhaps matching TRBD2 (7 bases). Per germline, CDR1 MNHEY and CDR2 SVGAGI. Deletions cut 2 bases from V and 6 bases from J, with 14 bases between. CDR3 size: 14 residues. The CDR3 spells CASSYARGGGEQYF. The CDR3 region has the DNA TGTGCCAGCAGTTACGCAAGAGGGGGGGGCGAGCAGTACTTC.

This clonotype was detected a few times. The chain has TRBV20-1 and TRBJ2-3; 9 positions match TRBD1. The length of the CDR3 is 11 residues. From germline, CDR1 is DFQATT and CDR2 SNEGSKA (reference sequence). V shed 6 bases, J shed 12 bases, and the junction held 7 bases outside the gene matches. DNA of the CDR3: TGCAGTGCGGAAAGACAGGGGGTACAGTATTTT. This encodes CSAERQGVQYF.

The rearrangement links TRBV9 to TRBJ2-2; no clear D. The CDR3 has 14 amino acids. Germline V gives CDR1 SGDLS, CDR2 YYNGEE. V gave up 0 bases and J gave up 0 bases, with 3 bases separating them. CDR3 coding DNA: TGTGCCAGCAGCGTAGGCGCGAACACCGGGGAGCTGTTTTTT. Translated, it gives CASSVGANTGELFF.

There are a few counts of this clonotype. The chain couples TRBV28 to TRBJ1-1; 7 bases match TRBD1. This CDR3 is 12 amino acids long. Germline trimming cut 3 bases from V and 12 bases from J; bases unmatched to any gene: 7. Per germline, CDR1 MDHEN and CDR2 SYDVKM. CDR3 sequence: CASSLVRGISFF. The CDR3 region has the DNA TGTGCCAGCAGTTTGGTCAGGGGGATTTCTTTCTTT. The variable domain in full, completed from reference TRBV28 and TRBJ1-1, reads DVKVTQSSRYLVKRTGEKVFLECVQDMDHENMFWYRQDPGLGLRLIYFSYDVKMKEKGDIPEGYSVSREKKERFSLILESASTNQTSMYLCASSLVRGISFFGQGTRLTVV.

The CDR3 is CASSPNPNNEQFF. CDR3 DNA sequence: TGTGCCAGCAGCCCTAACCCGAACAATGAGCAGTTCTTC. V gene TRBV3-1 combines with J gene TRBJ2-1; D unresolved. Germline V CDR1 and CDR2: LGHDT, YNNKEL (reference sequence). V was shortened by 4 bases and J by 5 bases, with 9 bases between the two germline ends. This CDR3 comprises 13 residues.

This clonotype was counted a few times. This CDR3 reads CASNQGGYEKLFF. CDR3 in DNA: TGTGCCAGCAACCAGGGAGGGTACGAAAAACTGTTTTTT. This chain links TRBV28 with TRBJ1-4; maybe TRBD1 (5 bases). V was trimmed by 7 bases and J by 8 bases, leaving 14 bases between them. Per the germline V gene, CDR1 is MDHEN and CDR2 is SYDVKM. The CDR3 has 13 residues.

This clonotype was counted a few times. The CDR3 sequence is CASSLRENAYNEQFF. The CDR3 DNA reads as TGTGCCAGCAGCTTACGCGAGAACGCCTACAATGAGCAGTTCTTC. The chain is built from TRBV7-9 and TRBJ2-1; unclear D gene. CDR1 SEHNR and CDR2 FQNEAQ come from the germline V gene (reference sequence). This CDR3 contains 15 residues. With 2 bases removed from V and 2 bases from J, the gap between germline ends came to 10 bases.

The table lists this clonotype with many counts. The chain links TRBV20-1 to TRBJ1-1; TRBD1 is a possible D gene (5 bases). This CDR3 has 12 residues. Trimming took 6 bases from V and 4 from J, leaving 12 bases between them. Looked up from germline, CDR1 is DFQATT and CDR2 is SNEGSKA (reference sequence). In DNA, the CDR3 is TGCAGTGCCCCAGGGAGGTTCACTGAAGCTTTCTTT. Translated: CSAPGRFTEAFF.

The rearrangement joins TRBV12-2 to TRBJ2-7; TRBD2 was called by the table and not checked on the DNA. TRBV12-2 is described as a pseudogene. The CDR3 sequence is 18 residues long. CDR3 in DNA: TGTGCAAGTCGCTTTCCAGTCCCTTTACTTTGGGGAGTTTACGAGCAGTACTTC. Translation: CASRFPVPLLWGVYEQYF.

This clonotype was found a few times. CDR3 nucleotides: TGTGCCAGCAGTGAAGAGGGGCCCTATGGCTACACCTTC. This gives the protein CASSEEGPYGYTF. This sequence joins TRBV2 and TRBJ1-2, with D tentatively TRBD1 (5 bases). V was clipped by 1 base and J by 4 bases, with 7 bases between them. Germline CDR1 is SNHLY and CDR2 is FYNNEI. The CDR3 covers 13 residues.

The chain links TRBV20-1 to TRBJ2-2, with D possibly being TRBD1 (6 bases). From germline, CDR1 is DFQATT and CDR2 SNEGSKA (reference sequence). Trimming left V 4 bases short and J 4 bases short, with 7 bases between. This CDR3 has 12 amino acids. This CDR3 is CSATGATGELFF. In DNA form, the CDR3 reads TGCAGTGCTACAGGGGCCACCGGGGAGCTGTTTTTT.

V usage is TRBV29-1 and J usage is TRBJ2-7, with D possibly TRBD2 on 5 matching bases. V shed 3 bases and J shed 2 bases, with 8 bases lying between them. This CDR3 region has 12 residues. Germline V gene sequence: CDR1 SQVTM, CDR2 ANQGSEA. The CDR3 coding sequence is TGCAGCGTTGAGATGGGAGCCTACGAGCAGTACTTC. This codes for CSVEMGAYEQYF.

J is TRBJ1-5 and V is TRBV4-2, with D unclear. Deletions cut 0 bases from V and 0 bases from J, with 3 bases between. Looked up from germline, CDR1 is LGHNA and CDR2 is YNFKEQ. The CDR3 totals 14 residues. For the CDR3, the DNA is TGTGCCAGCAGCCAAGAAGATAGCAATCAGCCCCAGCATTTT. It codes for CASSQEDSNQPQHF.

This clonotype was recorded a few times. The chain is built from TRBV7-9 and TRBJ2-7; perhaps TRBD2 as D (6 bases). With 4 bases removed from V and 4 bases from J, the gap between germline ends came to 11 bases. The CDR3 runs 13 residues. Looked up from germline, CDR1 is SEHNR and CDR2 is FQNEAQ (reference sequence). The CDR3 here is CASSSAGRYEQYF. CDR3 coding DNA: TGTGCCAGCAGCTCCGCGGGACGTTACGAGCAGTACTTC.

This clonotype was recorded a few times. CDR3 sequence reads: CASSYGWGASYNEQFF. DNA of the CDR3: TGTGCCAGCAGTTACGGATGGGGCGCCTCCTACAATGAGCAGTTCTTC. The V call is TRBV6-5, the J call TRBJ2-1; possibly TRBD1 for D (5 bases). Germline V lookup: CDR1 MNHEY, CDR2 SVGAGI. The CDR3 contains 16 residues. V was trimmed by 2 bases and J by 0 bases, leaving 11 bases between them.

This chain joins TRBV5-1 and TRBJ2-7; possibly TRBD2 for D (6 bases). Germline values: CDR1 SGHRS, CDR2 YFSETQ. Trimming shortened V by 4 bases and J by 5 bases, and 19 bases separated the two germline ends. The CDR3 consists of 15 residues. This CDR3 reads CASSASGRPGDEQYF. CDR3 DNA sequence: TGCGCCAGCAGCGCCTCAGGGAGGCCCGGGGACGAGCAGTACTTC.

This clonotype was found a few times. V and J are TRBV24-1 and TRBJ2-3; D might be TRBD1 (5 bases). The CDR3 is made up of 13 amino acids. Per the germline V gene, CDR1 is KGHDR and CDR2 is SFDVKD. Trimming removed 5 bases at V and 2 bases at J, with 7 bases between. The CDR3 protein is CATSVTATDTQYF. CDR3 coding DNA: TGTGCCACCAGTGTGACAGCCACAGATACGCAGTATTTT.

The chain has TRBV12-3 or TRBV12-4 and TRBJ2-5; perhaps TRBD2 as D (6 bases). The V end was cut by 2 bases, the J end by 6 bases, with 10 bases between. This CDR3 contains 13 residues. The chain's CDR3 is CASSLTSWQTQYF. DNA of the CDR3: TGTGCCAGCAGTTTAACTAGCTGGCAGACCCAGTACTTC.

This clonotype has more than one count but fewer than ten. This chain joins TRBV28 and TRBJ2-5, with 8 bases fitting TRBD1. Germline values: CDR1 MDHEN, CDR2 SYDVKM. The CDR3 loop spans 13 amino acids. After removal of 9 bases from V and 1 base from J, the junction contained 4 bases not matched to a gene. The CDR3 sequence is CASGTGPQETQYF. CDR3 coding DNA: TGTGCCAGTGGGACAGGACCCCAAGAGACCCAGTACTTC.

In its sample, this clonotype was seen a few times. The genes are TRBV12-3 or TRBV12-4 and TRBJ2-2; D possibly corresponds to TRBD1 (6 bases). Between the trimmed V and J ends, which lost 6 bases and 3 bases, there was a span of 14 bases. This CDR3 is 15 amino acids long. The CDR3 coding sequence is TGTGCCAGCAGCACCTCAAGGGGGTACACCGGGGAGCTGTTTTTT. This sequence encodes CASSTSRGYTGELFF.